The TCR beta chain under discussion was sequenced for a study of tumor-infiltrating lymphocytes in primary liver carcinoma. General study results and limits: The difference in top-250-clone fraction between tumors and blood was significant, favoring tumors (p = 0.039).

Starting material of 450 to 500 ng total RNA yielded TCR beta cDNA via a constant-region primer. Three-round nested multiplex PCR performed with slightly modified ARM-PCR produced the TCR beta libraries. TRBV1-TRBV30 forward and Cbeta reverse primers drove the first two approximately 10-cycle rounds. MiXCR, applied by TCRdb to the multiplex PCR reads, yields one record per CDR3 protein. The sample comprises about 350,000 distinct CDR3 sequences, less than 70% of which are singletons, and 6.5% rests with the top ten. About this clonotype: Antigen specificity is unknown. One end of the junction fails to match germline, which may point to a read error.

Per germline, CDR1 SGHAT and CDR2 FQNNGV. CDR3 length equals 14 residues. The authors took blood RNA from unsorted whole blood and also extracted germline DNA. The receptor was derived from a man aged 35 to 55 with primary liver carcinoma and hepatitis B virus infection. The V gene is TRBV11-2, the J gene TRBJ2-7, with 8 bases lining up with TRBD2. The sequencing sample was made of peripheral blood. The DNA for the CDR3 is TGTGCCAGCAGCTCAGGGACTAGTGGCTACGTGCAGTACTTC. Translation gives CASSSGTSGYVQYF.